This T cell receptor beta chain was recorded in a study of identical twins. Findings of the study overall: Conclusions came from cross-sectional statistical analysis, not from following the same donors. Insertions were reduced in abundant cord blood beta clonotypes but not in memory repertoires.

About this clonotype itself: Its specificity is unknown.

Healthy Caucasians, and only they, were the donors. Template switching added a universal primer binding site, and final cDNA carried unique molecular identifiers. TCRdb recomputed calls from the 5' RACE reads with MiXCR, one row per CDR3 protein. Of 1.5 million to 2 million distinct CDR3 sequences listed, around 33% are singletons. CDR3 length equals 17 residues. The V segment lost 2 bases and the J segment 7 bases; nucleotides outside the gene matches: 12. The germline gives CDR1 MGHRA, CDR2 YSYEKL. The sequencing sample was made of cord blood. The rearrangement links TRBV4-1 to TRBJ2-1, with 9 positions matching TRBD2. The sequence was obtained from a newborn girl in good health. The CDR3 nucleotides are TGCGCCAGCAGCCAACAGGGTAGCGGGGGCCCAGGGAATGAGCAGTTCTTC. It translates to CASSQQGSGGPGNEQFF.